This T cell receptor (beta chain) was sequenced for a study of cytomegalovirus exposure and HLA in healthy donors. As for the study in general: From some 190 million T cells, an earlier analysis saw roughly 100 million unique TCR beta sequences. The study, taken as a whole, reports: Overall, some 160 TCR beta chains were annotated as cytomegalovirus-associated.

Nominal health characterized the donors when sampled, though unrecorded immune exposures were likely. Regarding this clone: Its target is unknown.

The PCR made use of 60 Vbeta and 13 Jbeta primers. Clones were read by immunoSEQ multiplex PCR, and TCRdb kept only the in-frame ones, dropping some. The table records 150,000 or so clones, around 75% of them present only once. The specimen was PBMCs. The sequence was obtained from a man aged 25 to 40 in good health and CMV-seropositive.

CDR3 bases: TGCGCCAGCAGCCAAGAGCAGGTATCTTACGAGCAGTACTTC. It yields the protein CASSQEQVSYEQYF. The V gene is TRBV4-1, the J gene TRBJ2-7; D is ambiguous. This CDR3 contains 14 residues. With 0 bases removed from V and 4 bases from J, the gap between germline ends came to 10 bases. CDR1 and CDR2 (germline): MGHRA, YSYEKL.